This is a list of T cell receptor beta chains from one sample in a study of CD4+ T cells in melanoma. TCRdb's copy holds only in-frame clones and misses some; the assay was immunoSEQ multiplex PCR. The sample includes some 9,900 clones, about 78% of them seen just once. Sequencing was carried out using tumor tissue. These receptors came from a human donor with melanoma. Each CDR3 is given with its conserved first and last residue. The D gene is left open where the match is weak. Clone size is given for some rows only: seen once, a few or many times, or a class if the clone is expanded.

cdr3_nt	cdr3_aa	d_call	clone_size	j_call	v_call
TGTGCCAGCAGCCACGGGACCGAATACGAGCAGTACTTC	CASSHGTEYEQYF	.	.	TRBJ2-7	TRBV7-8
TGTGCCACCTCGGGACAGGGGAACACTGAAGCTTTCTTT	CATSGQGNTEAFF	TRBD1	.	TRBJ1-1	TRBV6-6
TGCGCCAGCAGCCAAGAATGGGGGCAGGGGATGCGGGAAAAACTGTTTTTT	CASSQEWGQGMREKLFF	.	few	TRBJ1-4	TRBV4-1
TGTGCCAGCAGCCATATTCCCGGCGGGGCCTCCGAGCAGTACTTC	CASSHIPGGASEQYF	.	few	TRBJ2-7	TRBV2
TGTGCCAGCCTAATGGGACTTGGTGGTGAGCAGTTCTTC	CASLMGLGGEQFF	.	.	TRBJ2-1	TRBV18
TGCGCCAGCAGCCAAGAACGGATGAACACTGAAGCTTTCTTT	CASSQERMNTEAFF	.	.	TRBJ1-1	TRBV4-1
TGTGCCAGCAGCTCCACGGGGGGGGTGAACACCGGGGAGCTGTTTTTT	CASSSTGGVNTGELFF	TRBD2	.	TRBJ2-2	TRBV11-2
TGTGCCAGCAGGGCTAGCGGGGGGAACTCCTACGAGCAGTACTTC	CASRASGGNSYEQYF	TRBD2	.	TRBJ2-7	TRBV5-6
TGTGCCAGCAGCCAAGGGAACACTGAAGCTTTCTTT	CASSQGNTEAFF	.	.	TRBJ1-1	TRBV5-4
TGTGCCAGTGGAAACACAGATACGCAGTATTTT	CASGNTDTQYF	.	.	TRBJ2-3	TRBV19
TGCGCCAGCAGCCCCAAGCCTGACAGGGTAGGGACTGAAGCTTTCTTT	CASSPKPDRVGTEAFF	TRBD1	.	TRBJ1-1	TRBV5-1
TGCGCCAGCAGCTTGGGAGGACAGGGGGCCGGTCAAGAGACCCAGTACTTC	CASSLGGQGAGQETQYF	TRBD1	.	TRBJ2-5	TRBV5-1
TGTGCCAGCAGTCAGGGGAACACTGAAGCTTTCTTT	CASSQGNTEAFF	.	.	TRBJ1-1	TRBV5-6
TGTGCCAGCAGCGTAGGAACAGGGGCTTGGGCGGATACGCAGTATTTT	CASSVGTGAWADTQYF	TRBD1	once	TRBJ2-3	TRBV9
TGTGCCAGCAGCTTCTGGGGCATGACTAATGAAAAACTGTTTTTT	CASSFWGMTNEKLFF	.	.	TRBJ1-4	TRBV5-5
TGTGCCAGCAGTCGCAGGGGTACTGGAAACACCATATATTTT	CASSRRGTGNTIYF	.	.	TRBJ1-3	TRBV2
TGTGCCAGCAGTGAAGCGCCTACATCGGACTATGGCTACACCTTC	CASSEAPTSDYGYTF	.	.	TRBJ1-2	TRBV6-1
TGTGCCAGCAGTCTCCCGGGACAGGGAATCGAGCAGTACTTC	CASSLPGQGIEQYF	TRBD1	few	TRBJ2-7	TRBV6-1
TGTGCCAGCAGTCGACAGGGTTACATTCAGTACTTC	CASSRQGYIQYF	TRBD1	.	TRBJ2-4	TRBV11-2
TGCGCCAGCAGAGCGGGGCCGAGCTCCTACGAGCAGTACTTC	CASRAGPSSYEQYF	TRBD2	few	TRBJ2-7	TRBV10-2
TGTGCCAGCAGCTTAGGCCCCAATTCACCCCTCCACTTT	CASSLGPNSPLHF	.	.	TRBJ1-6	TRBV7-9
TGTGCCAGCAGCTTAGAGACAGGCCAAGAGACCCAGTACTTC	CASSLETGQETQYF	.	few	TRBJ2-5	TRBV11-2
TGTGCCAGTAGCCTAGCTAAGAACACCGGGGAGCTGTTTTTT	CASSLAKNTGELFF	.	few	TRBJ2-2	TRBV19
TGTGCCAGCAGTTCGGGACTAGCGCCATCAGATACGCAGTATTTT	CASSSGLAPSDTQYF	TRBD2	.	TRBJ2-3	TRBV2
TGTGCCAGCAGCTTAGAGGACGGGATAGCTAACTATGGCTACACCTTC	CASSLEDGIANYGYTF	.	.	TRBJ1-2	TRBV7-6
TGTGCCAGCAGTTACTCGACAGTTACCACTGAAGCTTTCTTT	CASSYSTVTTEAFF	.	.	TRBJ1-1	TRBV6-5
TGTGCCAGCAGCTTAGCGTCGGGAACCGGGGAGCTGTTTTTT	CASSLASGTGELFF	.	.	TRBJ2-2	TRBV7-9
TGTGCCAGCAGTATAGCAGGGAGCAGTCAGCCCCAGCATTTT	CASSIAGSSQPQHF	.	medium-sized	TRBJ1-5	TRBV6-5
TGTGCCAGCAGTTTAATTCCGGACAGGGGCTATGGCTACACCTTC	CASSLIPDRGYGYTF	TRBD1	.	TRBJ1-2	TRBV27
TGTGCCAGCAGCCAGCAGAGTCTTTCACCCCTCCACTTT	CASSQQSLSPLHF	.	.	TRBJ1-6	TRBV7-2
TGTGCCAGCTCCCCCAACACACCGAGCAATCAGCCCCAGCATTTT	CASSPNTPSNQPQHF	.	.	TRBJ1-5	TRBV18
TGTGCCTGGGGGTTATATGGCTACACCTTC	CAWGLYGYTF	.	.	TRBJ1-2	TRBV30
TGCGCCAGCAGCGGCGCTAGCGGGGGAACCCAGTACTTC	CASSGASGGTQYF	TRBD2	.	TRBJ2-5	TRBV10-2
TGCGCCAGCAGCCAGAGGGGGGTAGGGAACACTGAAGCTTTCTTT	CASSQRGVGNTEAFF	.	.	TRBJ1-1	TRBV4-1
TGTGCCAGCAGTGACAGAGACAGGGATCGATACGAGCAGTACTTC	CASSDRDRDRYEQYF	TRBD1	.	TRBJ2-7	TRBV6-1
TGTGCCAGCAGTGAGTTCTTAGCATATGAGCAGTTCTTC	CASSEFLAYEQFF	.	.	TRBJ2-1	TRBV9
TGTGCCAGCAGTCCCCTAGCGGGGTCTCGGCAGCCCCAGCATTTT	CASSPLAGSRQPQHF	.	.	TRBJ1-5	TRBV6-5
TGTGCCAGCAGTGAAAGCTGGAGCTATGGCTACACCTTC	CASSESWSYGYTF	.	.	TRBJ1-2	TRBV2
TGTGCCAGCGCGCGCGGGGGCCCCTACGAGCAGTACTTC	CASARGGPYEQYF	.	few	TRBJ2-7	TRBV2
TGTGCCAGCAGCTCGGGACTGACCTATGGCTACACCTTC	CASSSGLTYGYTF	.	.	TRBJ1-2	TRBV11-2